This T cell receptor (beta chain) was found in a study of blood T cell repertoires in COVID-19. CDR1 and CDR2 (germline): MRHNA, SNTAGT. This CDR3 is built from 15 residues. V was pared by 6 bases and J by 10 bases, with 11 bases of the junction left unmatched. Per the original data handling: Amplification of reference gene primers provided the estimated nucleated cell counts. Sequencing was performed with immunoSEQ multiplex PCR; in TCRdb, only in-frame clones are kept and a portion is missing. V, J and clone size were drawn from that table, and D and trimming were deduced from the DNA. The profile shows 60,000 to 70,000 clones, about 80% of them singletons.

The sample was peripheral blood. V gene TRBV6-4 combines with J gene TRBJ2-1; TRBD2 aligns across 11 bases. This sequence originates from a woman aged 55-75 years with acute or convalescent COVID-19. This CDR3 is CASSILAGAPREQFF. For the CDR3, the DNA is TGTGCCAGCAGCATACTAGCGGGGGCGCCGAGGGAGCAGTTCTTC.